These 27 T cell receptor beta chains originate from one sample sequenced in a study of T cells in Graves' hyperthyroidism and ophthalmopathy (dated by TCRdb to between 2018 and 2020). Library preparation used multiplex PCR. Sequenced on an Illumina HiSeq 2000. The TCR beta CDR3 regions were amplified from the RNA transcripts. For the first round of RT-PCR on the TCR CDR3, the HTBI primer set was used together with the Qiagen OneStep RT-PCR kit. In TCRdb, the public reads were trimmed at Q25 with fastp and aligned with MiXCR, with productive beta chains retained. CDR3 protein sequences are deduplicated, and each keeps its most common genes and DNA. This sample has roughly 650,000 distinct CDR3 sequences in its table, and roughly 15% of those were observed once. The ten most abundant clones make up approximately 3.5% of the sample. Material for sequencing was blood. Receptors originate from a woman between 40 and 55 years old with Graves' ophthalmopathy.

This clonotype turned up a few times. The V call is TRBV7-9, the J call TRBJ2-1; 7 bases align to TRBD2. Germline V lookup: CDR1 SEHNR, CDR2 FQNEAQ (reference sequence). This CDR3 contains 16 residues. V trimming: 5 bases; J trimming: 7 bases; junction bases outside the gene matches: 14. The CDR3 reads CASSPPTSPARNEQFF. CDR3 in DNA: TGTGCCAGCAGCCCCCCGACTAGCCCAGCTCGGAATGAGCAGTTCTTC.

This chain connects TRBV20-1 to TRBJ2-4; 11 bases are shared with TRBD1. The CDR3 is 17 amino acids. Germline CDR1 and CDR2: DFQATT and SNEGSKA (reference sequence). Germline trimming cut 4 bases from V and 1 base from J; bases unmatched to any gene: 9. This CDR3 is CSAIGTGGLRAKNIQYF. As DNA, the CDR3 is TGCAGTGCTATAGGGACAGGGGGTTTAAGGGCCAAAAACATTCAGTACTTC.

This clonotype was seen at least ten times. This chain uses TRBV2 with TRBJ2-7; D tentatively reads TRBD1 or TRBD2 (5 bases each). Germline V lookup: CDR1 SNHLY, CDR2 FYNNEI. This CDR3 is 13 amino acids long. Trimming cost V 5 bases and J 7 bases, with 15 bases left between them. The CDR3 reads CASSPDRGREQYF. The CDR3, as DNA: TGTGCCAGCAGTCCGGATAGGGGACGAGAGCAGTACTTC.

Only a few counts were recorded for this clonotype. The gene calls are TRBV29-1 and TRBJ2-2; 9 positions match TRBD1. The ends lost 5 bases at V and 5 bases at J; junction bases unmatched: 9. From germline, CDR1 is SQVTM and CDR2 ANQGSEA. CDR3 length: 15 residues. CDR3 in amino acids: CSVTTGGARTGELFF. The CDR3 bases are TGCAGCGTTACCACAGGGGGCGCACGGACCGGGGAGCTGTTTTTT.

This clonotype has at least ten counts. The CDR3: CASSPPGVAEAFF. The CDR3 DNA follows: TGTGCCAGCAGCCCCCCAGGGGTGGCTGAAGCTTTCTTT. This chain joins TRBV3-1 and TRBJ1-1; D is possibly TRBD1 (6 bases). Germline CDR1 LGHDT, CDR2 YNNKEL (reference sequence). This CDR3 spans 13 amino acids. Trimming stripped 4 bases from V and 6 bases from J, with 12 bases between.

This clonotype has only a few counts. The chain has TRBV27 and TRBJ1-2; D might be TRBD1 (6 bases). There are 14 residues in the CDR3. Trimming cost V 6 bases and J 5 bases, with 16 bases left between them. Germline loops: CDR1 MNHEY, CDR2 SMNVEV (reference sequence). The CDR3 reads CASSQTGRWYGYTF. CDR3 nucleotides: TGTGCCAGCAGCCAAACAGGGCGCTGGTATGGCTACACCTTC.

This clonotype was picked up many times. V and J are TRBV3-1 and TRBJ1-1, with D uncertain. The V gene's germline CDR1 is LGHDT and CDR2 YNNKEL (reference sequence). This CDR3 is 13 amino acids long. V lost 3 bases and J 4 bases, leaving 9 bases between the germline ends. The CDR3 DNA reads as TGTGCCAGCAGCCAGAACCCGCGCACTGAAGCTTTCTTT. Translation gives CASSQNPRTEAFF.

DNA for the CDR3: TGTGCCAGCAGCTTAGCGGGCGGACTAGCGGGAGTTGGTACGCAGTATTTT. Amino acid sequence: CASSLAGGLAGVGTQYF. V usage is TRBV7-9 and J usage is TRBJ2-3; 13 nucleotides match TRBD2. CDR1 and CDR2 (germline): SEHNR, FQNEAQ (reference sequence). This CDR3 comprises 17 residues. The trim removed 0 bases at V and 8 bases at J, leaving 8 bases unmatched.

This clonotype was observed a handful of times. The rearrangement links TRBV6-5 to TRBJ1-3; D is possibly TRBD1 (5 bases). V lost 2 bases and J lost 0, with 11 bases in between. This CDR3 has 16 amino acids. Looked up from germline, CDR1 is MNHEY and CDR2 is SVGAGI. CDR3 sequence reads: CASSYEAGYSGNTIYF. The CDR3 DNA sequence: TGTGCCAGCAGTTACGAAGCAGGGTACTCTGGAAACACCATATATTTT.

This clonotype was seen ten or more times. This chain links TRBV6-2 or TRBV6-3 with TRBJ2-2; 11 bases map to TRBD2. Germline V gene sequence: CDR1 MNHEY, CDR2 SVGEGT. V lost 8 bases to trimming and J lost 8 bases; unmatched junction nucleotides: 10. The CDR3 is 15 residues long. CDR3 coding DNA: TGTGCCAGCTTCTCGGGACTAGCGGAAAAGGGGGAGCTGTTTTTT. Its translation: CASFSGLAEKGELFF.

This clonotype was seen more than once but under ten times. The chain combines TRBV12-3 or TRBV12-4 with TRBJ2-7; no firm D call. V lost 0 bases, J lost 4 bases, and 13 bases lay in between. The CDR3 runs 15 residues. For the CDR3, the DNA is TGTGCCAGCAGTTTAGCATCTACTTCCGCTTACGAGCAGTACTTC. Its protein product is CASSLASTSAYEQYF.

This clonotype was observed a handful of times. This chain links TRBV20-1 with TRBJ1-2; 10 bases are shared with TRBD1. The J segment lost 9 bases and the V segment lost 6 bases, leaving 7 bases of the junction unmatched. The CDR3 totals 12 residues. Germline V gene sequence: CDR1 DFQATT, CDR2 SNEGSKA (reference sequence). CDR3 region: CSARTGGESYTF. CDR3 nucleotide sequence: TGCAGTGCCCGGACAGGGGGTGAGAGCTACACCTTC.

This sequence joins TRBV3-1 and TRBJ2-5; D may be TRBD2 (7 bases). V dropped 0 bases and J dropped 7 bases, with 12 bases sitting between them. CDR3 length: 14 amino acids. The germline CDR1 and CDR2 sequences are LGHDT and YNNKEL (reference sequence). As DNA, the CDR3 is TGTGCCAGCAGCCAAGATCGGGGAGGGGGGACCCAGTACTTC. Translation: CASSQDRGGGTQYF.

This clonotype was seen more than once but under ten times. The chain employs TRBV19 and TRBJ1-1, with D possibly TRBD1 on 6 matching bases. The CDR3 extends over 15 amino acids. In germline, CDR1 is LNHDA, CDR2 SQIVND (reference sequence). V dropped 7 bases and J dropped 0 bases, with 15 bases sitting between them. CDR3 DNA: TGTGCCAGTATTCATACAGGGTACATGAACACTGAAGCTTTCTTT. Amino acids: CASIHTGYMNTEAFF.

V gene TRBV6-1 combines with J gene TRBJ2-3; TRBD2 is a possible D gene (6 bases). Trimming left V 2 bases short and J 0 bases short, with 12 bases between. CDR3 size: 16 residues. Germline loops: CDR1 MNHNS, CDR2 SASEGT. The CDR3 DNA follows: TGTGCCAGCAGTGAAACACCGGGACTGAGCACAGATACGCAGTATTTT. Amino acid sequence: CASSETPGLSTDTQYF.

The sample holds many counts of this clonotype. The V and J genes are TRBV3-1 and TRBJ2-7; TRBD2 might be the D (6 bases). Deletions cut 1 base from V and 7 bases from J, with 11 bases between. Germline lookup yields CDR1 LGHDT and CDR2 YNNKEL (reference sequence). The CDR3 contains 13 residues. In DNA form, the CDR3 reads TGTGCCAGCAGCCAAGTTCGGGGGTCGGAGCAGTACTTC. Its translation: CASSQVRGSEQYF.

The V gene is TRBV12-3 or TRBV12-4, the J gene TRBJ2-7; 12 bases match TRBD2. The CDR3 extends over 15 amino acids. Germline trimming cut 4 bases from V and 5 bases from J; bases unmatched to any gene: 6. CDR3 coding DNA: TGTGCCAGCAGTTCTACTAGCGGGAGGAGACACGAGCAGTACTTC. This gives the protein CASSSTSGRRHEQYF.

The chain recombines TRBV19 with TRBJ2-2, with TRBD2 as a possible D gene (6 bases). Germline loops: CDR1 LNHDA, CDR2 SQIVND (reference sequence). The CDR3 is 14 residues long. The V end lost 6 bases, the J end lost 6 bases, and 14 bases lay between the germline ends. The CDR3 spells CASSMGGAAGELFF. Written as DNA, the CDR3 is TGTGCCAGTAGCATGGGGGGAGCGGCCGGGGAGCTGTTTTTT.

The CDR3 here is CSAPGLRGEQYF. CDR3 nucleotide sequence: TGCAGTGCCCCGGGACTACGGGGCGAGCAGTACTTC. V and J are TRBV20-1 and TRBJ2-7; 7 bases map to TRBD2. Germline-derived CDR1 and CDR2 are DFQATT and SNEGSKA (reference sequence). This CDR3 spans 12 amino acids. Trimming took 6 bases from V and 6 from J; bases not matched to a gene: 8.

This sequence joins TRBV19 and TRBJ2-7; D unresolved. Germline-derived CDR1 and CDR2 are LNHDA and SQIVND (reference sequence). V dropped 5 bases and J dropped 2 bases, with 16 bases sitting between them. CDR3 length: 15 residues. The CDR3 nucleotides are TGTGCCAGTAGTCCACAGATTCACCCTACCTACGAGCAGTACTTC. As protein: CASSPQIHPTYEQYF.

V usage is TRBV7-9 and J usage is TRBJ2-3; either TRBD1 or TRBD2 may supply D (5 bases each). V lost 0 bases and J lost 3, with 16 bases in between. Germline loops: CDR1 SEHNR, CDR2 FQNEAQ (reference sequence). The CDR3 contains 17 residues. CDR3 bases: TGTGCCAGCAGCTTAGCTACGGGACCCAGTAGGACAGATACGCAGTATTTT. Its translation is CASSLATGPSRTDTQYF.

This clonotype was counted only a few times. The chain joins TRBV6-1 to TRBJ2-3, with D tentatively TRBD2 (6 bases). Per the germline V gene, CDR1 is MNHNS and CDR2 is SASEGT. V dropped 8 bases and J dropped 6 bases, with 15 bases sitting between them. The CDR3 has 13 amino acids. The CDR3 DNA sequence: TGTGCCAGCTTGGACTACCGCGACGATACGCAGTATTTT. It yields the protein CASLDYRDDTQYF.

This chain joins TRBV20-1 and TRBJ2-5; 7 nucleotides match TRBD2. CDR1 is DFQATT and CDR2 is SNEGSKA in the germline V gene (reference sequence). The CDR3 runs to 15 residues. The V segment lost 3 bases and the J segment 3 bases; nucleotides outside the gene matches: 10. This chain's CDR3 is CSASNPAGRKETQYF. Written as DNA, the CDR3 is TGCAGTGCTAGTAACCCAGCGGGGCGGAAAGAGACCCAGTACTTC.

This sequence joins TRBV11-1 and TRBJ2-2, with 10 bases aligning to TRBD2. The V gene end was trimmed by 6 bases and the J gene end by 4 bases; junction bases not matched to a gene: 5. The CDR3 has 15 amino acids. Germline V lookup: CDR1 SGHAT, CDR2 FQDESV (reference sequence). The CDR3 region is CASRLAGDLTGELFF. The DNA of the CDR3 is TGTGCCAGCAGGCTAGCGGGAGATCTCACCGGGGAGCTGTTTTTT.

This clonotype occurred a few times. This chain uses TRBV4-1 with TRBJ1-6, with D possibly being TRBD1 (5 bases). CDR1 and CDR2 from the germline V gene are MGHRA and YSYEKL. The CDR3 has 15 residues. V lost 4 bases and J 9 bases, leaving 16 bases between the germline ends. The chain's CDR3 is CASSPAAGPSSPLHF. CDR3 nucleotide sequence: TGCGCCAGCAGCCCAGCGGCGGGGCCCAGTTCACCCCTCCACTTT.

This clonotype was counted many times. V and J are TRBV15 and TRBJ1-1; unclear D gene. The length of the CDR3 is 15 residues. Trimming cost V 0 bases and J 0 bases, with 8 bases left between them. Germline lookup yields CDR1 LNHNV and CDR2 YYDKDF (reference sequence). The CDR3 spells CATSRDGNMNTEAFF. In DNA, the CDR3 is TGTGCCACCAGCAGAGATGGGAATATGAACACTGAAGCTTTCTTT.

This clonotype was counted between two and nine times. The chain uses TRBV6-1 and TRBJ2-7, with 7 bases matching TRBD2. V lost 6 bases and J lost 0; bases outside the gene matches: 8. Germline V gene sequence: CDR1 MNHNS, CDR2 SASEGT. The CDR3 consists of 15 residues. This chain's CDR3 is CASREPSGSSYEQYF. CDR3 DNA sequence: TGTGCCAGCAGAGAACCTAGCGGCAGCTCCTACGAGCAGTACTTC.